Included here is one TCR beta chain sequence, with context. The source of the sample is a study of blood T cell repertoires in COVID-19. Whole-study context: The United States, Italy and Spain provided the acute and convalescent COVID-19 samples. Sample material is recorded as cDNA or gDNA derived from T cells, B-cell-depleted T cells, or PBMCs.

CDR1 and CDR2 from the germline V gene are SGHAT and FQNNGV. The CDR3 extends over 13 amino acids. V lost 4 bases, J lost 8 bases, and 6 bases stayed unmatched. Per the authors' pipeline: Cell counts per sample came from amplifying reference gene primers. Profiled with immunoSEQ multiplex PCR; TCRdb holds only in-frame clones, not every one. For V, J and clone size, that table is used; D and trimming come from the DNA. The data show around 100,000 clones, approximately 90% seen once. The source material was peripheral blood. The source of this sequence is a woman aged 80 or older with acute or convalescent COVID-19. J is TRBJ1-1 and V is TRBV11-2; TRBD1 aligns across 8 bases. CDR3 sequence reads: CASSSDRAREAFF. DNA for the CDR3: TGTGCCAGCAGCTCGGACAGGGCGCGCGAAGCTTTCTTT.